The present entry profiles one TCR beta chain with its context. The sample is drawn from a study of cytotoxic CD8 clonotypes in ibrutinib-treated CLL. Using immunoSEQ multiplex PCR, the repertoire was profiled, and TCRdb retains in-frame clones only, with some absent. The sample holds approximately 67,000 clones; 80% are singletons and the top ten take 6% to 9%. Germline lookup yields CDR1 LNHNV and CDR2 YYDKDF (reference sequence). This CDR3 contains 13 residues. V was cut by 3 bases and J by 2 bases, with 7 bases left in between. The TCR was taken from a human donor with chronic lymphocytic leukemia. The sequenced sample was PBMCs, obtained at disease progression, from a patient treated with ibrutinib. V usage is TRBV15 and J usage is TRBJ1-2, with a tentative D call TRBD1 (5 bases). This CDR3 reads CATSSGTNYGYTF. CDR3 sequence (DNA): TGTGCCACCAGCAGCGGGACGAACTATGGCTACACCTTC.